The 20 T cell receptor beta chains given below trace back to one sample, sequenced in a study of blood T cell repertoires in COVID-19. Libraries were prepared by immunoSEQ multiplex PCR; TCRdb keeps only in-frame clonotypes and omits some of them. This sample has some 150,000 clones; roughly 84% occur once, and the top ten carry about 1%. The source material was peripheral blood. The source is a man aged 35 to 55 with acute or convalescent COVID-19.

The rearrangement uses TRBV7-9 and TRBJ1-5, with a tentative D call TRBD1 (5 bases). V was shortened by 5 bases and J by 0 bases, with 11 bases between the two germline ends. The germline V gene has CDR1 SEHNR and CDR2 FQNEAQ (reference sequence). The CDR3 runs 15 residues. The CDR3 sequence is CASSQGLNSNQPQHF. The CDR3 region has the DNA TGTGCCAGCAGCCAGGGACTCAATAGCAATCAGCCCCAGCATTTT.

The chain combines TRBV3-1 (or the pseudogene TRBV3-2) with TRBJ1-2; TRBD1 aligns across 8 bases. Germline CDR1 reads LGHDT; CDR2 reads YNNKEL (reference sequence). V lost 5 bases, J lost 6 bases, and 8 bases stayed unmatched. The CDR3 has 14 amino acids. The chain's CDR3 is CASSDPGTGDGYTF. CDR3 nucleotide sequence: TGTGCCAGCAGCGATCCTGGGACAGGCGATGGCTACACCTTC.

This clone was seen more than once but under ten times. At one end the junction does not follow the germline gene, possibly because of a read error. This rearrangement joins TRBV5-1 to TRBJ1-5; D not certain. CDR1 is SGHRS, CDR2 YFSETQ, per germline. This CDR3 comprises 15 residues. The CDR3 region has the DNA TGCGCCAGCAGTTTGGACCCCGTACGGAATCAGCCCCAGCATTTT. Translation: CASSLDPVRNQPQHF.

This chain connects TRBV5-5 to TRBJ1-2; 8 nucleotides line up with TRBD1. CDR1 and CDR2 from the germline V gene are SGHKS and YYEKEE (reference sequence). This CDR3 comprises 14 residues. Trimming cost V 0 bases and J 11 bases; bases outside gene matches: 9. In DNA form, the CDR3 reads TGTGCCAGCAGCTTGGCCCCCCAGGGGGCGTTATACACCTTC. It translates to CASSLAPQGALYTF.

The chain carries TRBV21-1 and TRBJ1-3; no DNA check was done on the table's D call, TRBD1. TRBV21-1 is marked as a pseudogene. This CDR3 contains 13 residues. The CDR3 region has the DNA TGTGCCAGCACCTTGGACAGGGGAAACACCATATATTTT. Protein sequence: CASTLDRGNTIYF.

The CDR3 is CASSGTGQANYGYTF. Here the CDR3 DNA reads TGTGCCAGCAGTGGAACGGGACAGGCTAACTATGGCTACACCTTC. The chain links TRBV28 to TRBJ1-2; 8 nucleotides agree with TRBD1. Germline trimming cut 5 bases from V and 0 bases from J; bases unmatched to any gene: 5. The germline V gene has CDR1 MDHEN and CDR2 SYDVKM. The CDR3 totals 15 residues.

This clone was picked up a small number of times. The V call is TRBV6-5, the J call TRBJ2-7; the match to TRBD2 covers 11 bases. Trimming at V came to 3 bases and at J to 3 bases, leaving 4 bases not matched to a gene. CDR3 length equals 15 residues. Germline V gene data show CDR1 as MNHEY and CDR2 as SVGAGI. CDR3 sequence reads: CASSYGTSGGYEQYF. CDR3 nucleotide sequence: TGTGCCAGCAGTTATGGGACTAGCGGAGGCTACGAGCAGTACTTC.

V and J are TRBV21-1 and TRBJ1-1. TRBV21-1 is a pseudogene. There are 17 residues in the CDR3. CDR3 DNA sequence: TGTGCCAGCAGCAAAGATTCCCAAGAAGAGGAAAACACTGAAGCTTTCTTT. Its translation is CASSKDSQEEENTEAFF.

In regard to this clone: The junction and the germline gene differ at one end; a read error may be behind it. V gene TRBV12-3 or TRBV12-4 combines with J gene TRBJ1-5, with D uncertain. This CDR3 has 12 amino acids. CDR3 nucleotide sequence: TGTGCCAGCAGGTTAGATCCGGAGGCCCAGCATTTT. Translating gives CASRLDPEAQHF.

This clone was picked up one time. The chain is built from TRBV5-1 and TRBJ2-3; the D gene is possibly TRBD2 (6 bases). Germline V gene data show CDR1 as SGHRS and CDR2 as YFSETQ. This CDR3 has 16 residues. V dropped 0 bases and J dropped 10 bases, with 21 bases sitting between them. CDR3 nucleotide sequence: TGCGCCAGCAGCTTGGACGTGGGCGGGGCTTTAGGGTCGCAGTATTTT. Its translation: CASSLDVGGALGSQYF.

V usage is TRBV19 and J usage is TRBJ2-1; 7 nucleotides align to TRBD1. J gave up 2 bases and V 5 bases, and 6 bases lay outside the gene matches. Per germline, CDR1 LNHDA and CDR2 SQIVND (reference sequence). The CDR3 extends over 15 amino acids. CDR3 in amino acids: CASSPAGTAYNEQFF. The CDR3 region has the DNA TGTGCCAGTAGTCCAGCCGGGACAGCCTACAATGAGCAGTTCTTC. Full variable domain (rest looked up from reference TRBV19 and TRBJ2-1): DGGITQSPKYLFRKEGQNVTLSCEQNLNHDAMYWYRQDPGQGLRLIYYSQIVNDFQKGDIAEGYSVSREKKESFPLTVTSAQKNPTAFYLCASSPAGTAYNEQFFGPGTRLTVL.

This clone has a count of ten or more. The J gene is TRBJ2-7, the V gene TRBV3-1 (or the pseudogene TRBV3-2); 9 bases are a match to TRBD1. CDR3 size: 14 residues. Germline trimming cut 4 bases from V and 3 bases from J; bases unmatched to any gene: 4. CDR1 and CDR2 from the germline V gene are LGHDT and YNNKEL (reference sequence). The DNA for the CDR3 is TGTGCCAGCAGCCTAGGACAGGGGTTCTACGAGCAGTACTTC. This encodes CASSLGQGFYEQYF.

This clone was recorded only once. CDR3 in DNA: TGCAGCGTGGCTTCGGACAGGGGTTCCCAAGAGACCCAGTACTTC. Translation gives CSVASDRGSQETQYF. The chain combines TRBV29-1 with TRBJ2-5; 9 bases fit TRBD1. Germline V gene data show CDR1 as SQVTM and CDR2 as ANQGSEA. CDR3 length equals 15 residues. V was pared by 6 bases and J by 1 base, with 9 bases of the junction left unmatched. Drawing the rest from reference TRBV29-1 and TRBJ2-5, the complete variable domain is SAVISQKPSRDICQRGTSLTIQCQVDSQVTMMFWYRQQPGQSLTLIATANQGSEATYESGFVIDKFPISRPNLTFSTLTVSNMSPEDSSIYLCSVASDRGSQETQYFGPGTRLLVL.

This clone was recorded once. CDR3 residues: CASTRLDSPLHF. The DNA of the CDR3 is TGTGCCAGCACTCGACTGGATTCACCCCTCCACTTT. V gene TRBV28 combines with J gene TRBJ1-6; no reliable D call. The germline gives CDR1 MDHEN, CDR2 SYDVKM. The CDR3 is made up of 12 amino acids. The V gene lost 7 bases and the J gene lost 8 bases, with 9 bases spanning the gap.

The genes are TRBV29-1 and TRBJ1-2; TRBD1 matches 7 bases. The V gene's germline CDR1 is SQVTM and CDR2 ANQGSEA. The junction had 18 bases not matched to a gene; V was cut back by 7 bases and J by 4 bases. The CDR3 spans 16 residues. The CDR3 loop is CSAVFPSGRGAYGYTF. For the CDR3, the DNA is TGCAGCGCAGTGTTCCCCTCAGGCAGGGGGGCCTATGGCTACACCTTC. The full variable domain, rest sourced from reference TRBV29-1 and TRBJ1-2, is SAVISQKPSRDICQRGTSLTIQCQVDSQVTMMFWYRQQPGQSLTLIATANQGSEATYESGFVIDKFPISRPNLTFSTLTVSNMSPEDSSIYLCSAVFPSGRGAYGYTFGSGTRLTVV.

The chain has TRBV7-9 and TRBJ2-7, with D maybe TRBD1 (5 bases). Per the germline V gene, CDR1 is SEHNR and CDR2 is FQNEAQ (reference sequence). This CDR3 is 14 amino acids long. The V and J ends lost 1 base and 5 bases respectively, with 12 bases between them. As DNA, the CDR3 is TGTGCCAGCAGCTTAGGTTCAGGGCTCAACGAGCAGTACTTC. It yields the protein CASSLGSGLNEQYF.

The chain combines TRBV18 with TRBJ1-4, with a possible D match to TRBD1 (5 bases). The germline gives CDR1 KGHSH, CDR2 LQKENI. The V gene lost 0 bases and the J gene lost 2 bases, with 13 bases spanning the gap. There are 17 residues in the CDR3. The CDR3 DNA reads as TGTGCCAGCTCACCACCGAGTCCAGGGTCCACTAATGAAAAACTGTTTTTT. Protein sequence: CASSPPSPGSTNEKLFF.

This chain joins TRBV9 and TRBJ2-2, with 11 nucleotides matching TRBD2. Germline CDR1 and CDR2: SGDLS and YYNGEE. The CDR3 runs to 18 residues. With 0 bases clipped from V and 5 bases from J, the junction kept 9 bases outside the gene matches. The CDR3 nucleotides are TGTGCCAGCAGCGTAGCGCTAGCGGGGGGCGGGGAGACCGGGGAGCTGTTTTTT. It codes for CASSVALAGGGETGELFF.

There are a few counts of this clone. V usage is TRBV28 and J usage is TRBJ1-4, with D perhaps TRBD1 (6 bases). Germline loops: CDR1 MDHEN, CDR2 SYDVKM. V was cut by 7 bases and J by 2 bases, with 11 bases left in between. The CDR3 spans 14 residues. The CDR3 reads CASIRGGTNEKLFF. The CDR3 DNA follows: TGTGCCAGCATCAGGGGAGGGACTAATGAAAAACTGTTTTTT.

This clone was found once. The CDR3 spells CASSQLLGNNEQFF. CDR3 DNA sequence: TGTGCCAGCAGCCAACTACTAGGAAACAATGAGCAGTTCTTC. J is TRBJ2-1 and V is TRBV11-2, with TRBD2 as a possible D gene (5 bases). The CDR3 contains 14 residues. Germline CDR1 and CDR2: SGHAT and FQNNGV. V was trimmed by 5 bases and J by 5 bases, leaving 13 bases between them.